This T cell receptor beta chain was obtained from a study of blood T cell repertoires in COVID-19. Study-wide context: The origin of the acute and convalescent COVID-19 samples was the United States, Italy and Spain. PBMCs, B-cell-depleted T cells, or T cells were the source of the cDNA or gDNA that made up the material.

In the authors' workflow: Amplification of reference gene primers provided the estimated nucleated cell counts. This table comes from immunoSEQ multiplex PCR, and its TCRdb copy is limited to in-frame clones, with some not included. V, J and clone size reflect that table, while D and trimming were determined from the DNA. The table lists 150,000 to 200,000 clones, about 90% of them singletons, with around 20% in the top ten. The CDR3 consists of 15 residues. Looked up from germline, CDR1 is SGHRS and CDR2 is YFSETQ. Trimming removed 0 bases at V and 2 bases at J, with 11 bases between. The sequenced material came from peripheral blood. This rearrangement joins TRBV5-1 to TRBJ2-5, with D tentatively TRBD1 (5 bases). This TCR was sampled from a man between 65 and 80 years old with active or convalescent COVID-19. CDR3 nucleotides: TGCGCCAGCAGCTTGGGGGGCGCAGGACAAGAGACCCAGTACTTC. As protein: CASSLGGAGQETQYF.